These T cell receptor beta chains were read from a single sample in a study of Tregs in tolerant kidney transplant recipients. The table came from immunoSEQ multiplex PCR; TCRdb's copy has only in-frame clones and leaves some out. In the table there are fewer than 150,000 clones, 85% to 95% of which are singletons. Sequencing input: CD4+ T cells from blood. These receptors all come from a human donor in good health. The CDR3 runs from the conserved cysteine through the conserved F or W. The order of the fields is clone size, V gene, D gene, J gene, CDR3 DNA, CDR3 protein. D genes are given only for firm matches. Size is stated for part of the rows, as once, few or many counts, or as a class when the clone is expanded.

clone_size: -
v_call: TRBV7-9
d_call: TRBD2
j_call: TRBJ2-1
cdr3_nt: TGTGCCAGCAGCGCACGACTAGCGGGAGGATCCAATGAGCAGTTCTTC
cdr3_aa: CASSARLAGGSNEQFF

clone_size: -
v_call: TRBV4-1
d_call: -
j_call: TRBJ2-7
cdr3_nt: TGCGCCAGCAGCCCGTGGCCGCCCTACGAGCAGTACTTC
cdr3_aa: CASSPWPPYEQYF

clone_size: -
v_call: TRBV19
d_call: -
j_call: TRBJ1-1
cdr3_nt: TGTGCCAGTAGTAATCGACGGTCGCGCACTGAAGCTTTCTTT
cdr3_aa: CASSNRRSRTEAFF

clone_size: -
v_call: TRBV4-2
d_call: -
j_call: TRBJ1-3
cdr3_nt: TGTGCCAGCAGCCAAGAGACTCCCAGCTCTGGAAACACCATATATTTT
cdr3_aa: CASSQETPSSGNTIYF

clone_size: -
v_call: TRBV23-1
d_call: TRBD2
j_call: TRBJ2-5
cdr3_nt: TGCGCCAGCATCCCGAGGACTAGCGGGGAGGGTATTGAGACCCAGTACTTC
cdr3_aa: CASIPRTSGEGIETQYF

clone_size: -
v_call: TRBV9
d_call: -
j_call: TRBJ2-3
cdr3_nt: TGTGCCAGCAGCGGCCCGCAGTATTTT
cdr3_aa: CASSGPQYF

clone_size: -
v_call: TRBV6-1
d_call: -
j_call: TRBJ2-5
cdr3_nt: TGTGCCAGCAGTCCGATTCAAGAGACCCAGTACTTC
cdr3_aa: CASSPIQETQYF

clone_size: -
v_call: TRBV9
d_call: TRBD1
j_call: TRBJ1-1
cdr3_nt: TGTGCCAGCAGCGTAACAGGGGGGATGAACACTGAAGCTTTCTTT
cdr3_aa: CASSVTGGMNTEAFF

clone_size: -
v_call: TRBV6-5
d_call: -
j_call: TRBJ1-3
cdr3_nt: TGTGCCAGCAGTTACAGGGCAGCTGGAAACACCATATATTTT
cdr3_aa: CASSYRAAGNTIYF

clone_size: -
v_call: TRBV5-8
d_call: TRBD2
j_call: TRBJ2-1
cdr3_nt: TGTGCCAGCAGCGGAAGGGGACTAGCGGGGGTTGTTGAGCAGTTCTTC
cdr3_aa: CASSGRGLAGVVEQFF

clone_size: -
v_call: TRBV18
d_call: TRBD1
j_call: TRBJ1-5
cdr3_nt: TGTGCCAGCTCACTGGACAGGGGAAATCAGCCCCAGCATTTT
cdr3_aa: CASSLDRGNQPQHF

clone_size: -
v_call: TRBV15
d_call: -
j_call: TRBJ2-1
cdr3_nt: TGTGCCACCAGCAGAGATACGGCGGGGTGGTCCAATGAGCAGTTCTTC
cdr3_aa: CATSRDTAGWSNEQFF

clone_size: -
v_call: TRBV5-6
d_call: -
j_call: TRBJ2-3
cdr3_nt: TGTGCCAGCAGCTTGGGCCGGGGGTTCACAGATACGCAGTATTTT
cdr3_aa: CASSLGRGFTDTQYF

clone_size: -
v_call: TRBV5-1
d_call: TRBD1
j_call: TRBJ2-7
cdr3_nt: TGCGCCAGCAGTGCAACCGGGACAGGTCCCTACGAGCAGTACTTC
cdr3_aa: CASSATGTGPYEQYF

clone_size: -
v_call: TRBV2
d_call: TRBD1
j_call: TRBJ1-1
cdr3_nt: TGTGCCAGCAGTGGGGACAGGGCTCGCGGCACTGAAGCTTTCTTT
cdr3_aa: CASSGDRARGTEAFF

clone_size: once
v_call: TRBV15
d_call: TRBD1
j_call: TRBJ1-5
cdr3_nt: TGTGCCACCAGCGAACGCGGACAGGGTAGTAGCAATCAGCCCCAGCATTTT
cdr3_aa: CATSERGQGSSNQPQHF

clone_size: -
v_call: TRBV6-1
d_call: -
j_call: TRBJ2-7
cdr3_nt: TGTGCCAGCAGTGTAACTTCCTACGAGCAGTACTTC
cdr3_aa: CASSVTSYEQYF

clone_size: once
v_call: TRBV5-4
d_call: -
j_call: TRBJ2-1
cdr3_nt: TGTGCCAGCAGCCGAGACAGCTACAATGAGCAGTTCTTC
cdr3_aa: CASSRDSYNEQFF

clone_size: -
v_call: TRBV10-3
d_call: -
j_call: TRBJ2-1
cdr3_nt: TGTGCCATCAGTGAGTCGGGAAACGGGGTGAATGGGAATGAGCAGTTCTTC
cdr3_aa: CAISESGNGVNGNEQFF

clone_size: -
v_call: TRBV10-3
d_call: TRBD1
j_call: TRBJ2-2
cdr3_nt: TGTGCCATCAGTGCGGCTTTCGGGACAGGGAGAACCGGGGAGCTGTTTTTT
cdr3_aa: CAISAAFGTGRTGELFF

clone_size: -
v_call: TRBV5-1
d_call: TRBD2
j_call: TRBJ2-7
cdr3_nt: TGCGCCAGCAGCTCCTCATTTAGCGGGAGTAGGTCCTACGAGCAGTACTTC
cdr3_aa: CASSSSFSGSRSYEQYF

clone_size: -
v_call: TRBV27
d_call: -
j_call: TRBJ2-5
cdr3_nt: TGTGCCAGCAGTTTCGTCGGAGTTCGAGAGACCCAGTACTTC
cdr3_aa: CASSFVGVRETQYF

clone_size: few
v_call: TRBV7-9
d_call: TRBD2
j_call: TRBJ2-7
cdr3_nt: TGTGCCAGCAGCTTAGCCACCGGACTAGCGGGGACTTACGAGCAGTACTTC
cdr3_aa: CASSLATGLAGTYEQYF

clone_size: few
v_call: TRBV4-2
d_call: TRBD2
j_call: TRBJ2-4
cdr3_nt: TGTGCCAGCAGCCAAGAGGGACTAGCCAATCAGGGGGCCAAAAACATTCAGTACTTC
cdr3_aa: CASSQEGLANQGAKNIQYF

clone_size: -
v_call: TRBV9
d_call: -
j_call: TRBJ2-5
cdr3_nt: TGTGCCAGCAGCTTCCAGGACTGGGAAGAGACCCAGTACTTC
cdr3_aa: CASSFQDWEETQYF

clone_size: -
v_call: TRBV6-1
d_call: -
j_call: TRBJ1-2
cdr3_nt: TGTGCCAGCAGTGCGGGGGGGCGGGCTAACTATGGCTACACCTTC
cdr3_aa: CASSAGGRANYGYTF

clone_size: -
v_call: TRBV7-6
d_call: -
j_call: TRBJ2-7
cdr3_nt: TGTGCCAGCAGCTTAGGGCCCACGAGCTCCTACGAGCAGTACTTC
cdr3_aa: CASSLGPTSSYEQYF

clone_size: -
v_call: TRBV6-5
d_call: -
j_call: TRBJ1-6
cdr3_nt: TGTGCCAGCAGTTTAGCAGGGGCCGATAATTCACCCCTCCACTTT
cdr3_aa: CASSLAGADNSPLHF

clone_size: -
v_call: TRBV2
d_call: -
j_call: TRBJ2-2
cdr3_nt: TGTGCCAGCAGGACACTAGCTTTTGGGACCGGGGAGCTGTTTTTT
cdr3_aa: CASRTLAFGTGELFF

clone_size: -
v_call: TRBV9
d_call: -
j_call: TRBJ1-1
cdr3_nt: TGTGCCAGCAGCCCCCGGGGGGGGGCGGACACTGAAGCTTTCTTT
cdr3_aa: CASSPRGGADTEAFF

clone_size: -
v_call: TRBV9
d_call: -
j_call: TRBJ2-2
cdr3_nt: TGTGCCAGCAGCGTAAACATAAGGCGGAACACCGGGGAGCTGTTTTTT
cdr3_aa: CASSVNIRRNTGELFF

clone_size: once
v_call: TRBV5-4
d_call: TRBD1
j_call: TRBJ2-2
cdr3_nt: TGTGCCAGCAGCTCCAGAATCGGACAGGGGGTAACCGGGGAGCTGTTTTTT
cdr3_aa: CASSSRIGQGVTGELFF

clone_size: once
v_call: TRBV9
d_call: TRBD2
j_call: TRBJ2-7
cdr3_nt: TGTGCCAGCAGCAGGACTAGCGGATCCTACGAGCAGTACTTC
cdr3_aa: CASSRTSGSYEQYF

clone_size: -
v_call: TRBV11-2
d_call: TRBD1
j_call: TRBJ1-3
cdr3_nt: TGTGCCAGCAGCTTAAGCGGGACAGGGGGAAACACCATATATTTT
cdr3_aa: CASSLSGTGGNTIYF

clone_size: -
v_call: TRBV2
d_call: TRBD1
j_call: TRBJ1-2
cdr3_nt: TGTGCCAGCACAATCACAGGGGGCGCGGGTGGCTACACCTTC
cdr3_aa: CASTITGGAGGYTF

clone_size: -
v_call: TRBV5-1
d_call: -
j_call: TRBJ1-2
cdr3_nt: TGCGCCAGCAGCACCTCTTGGGGAGCGAACTATGGCTACACCTTC
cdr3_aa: CASSTSWGANYGYTF

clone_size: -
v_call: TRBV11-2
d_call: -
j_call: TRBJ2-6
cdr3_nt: TGTGCCAGCAGCTTAGATCGGATAACAGGGGCCAACGTCCTGACTTTC
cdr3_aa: CASSLDRITGANVLTF

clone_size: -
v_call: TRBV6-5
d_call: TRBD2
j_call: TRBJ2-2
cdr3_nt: TGTGCCAGCAGAACAACGGGAGGCACCGGGGAGCTGTTTTTT
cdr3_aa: CASRTTGGTGELFF

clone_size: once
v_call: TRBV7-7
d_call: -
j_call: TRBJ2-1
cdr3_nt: TGTGCCAGCAGCTTAATGACCGGGACGGACAATGAGCAGTTCTTC
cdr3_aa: CASSLMTGTDNEQFF

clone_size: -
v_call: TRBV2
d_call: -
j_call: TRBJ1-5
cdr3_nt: TGTGCCAGCACCACGGACGGATCAAATCAGCCCCAGCATTTT
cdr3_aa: CASTTDGSNQPQHF

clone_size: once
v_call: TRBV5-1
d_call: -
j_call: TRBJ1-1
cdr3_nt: TGCGCCAGCAGCCTGGACTGGAACACTGAAGCTTTCTTT
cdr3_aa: CASSLDWNTEAFF

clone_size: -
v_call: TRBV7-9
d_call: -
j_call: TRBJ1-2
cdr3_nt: TGTGCCAGCAGCTTAGCGGGGGCAGGGTCTGGCTACACCTTC
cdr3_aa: CASSLAGAGSGYTF

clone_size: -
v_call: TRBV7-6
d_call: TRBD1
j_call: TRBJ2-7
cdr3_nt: TGTGCCAGCAGCGCTCACACAGGGGACTACGAGCAGTACTTC
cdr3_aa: CASSAHTGDYEQYF

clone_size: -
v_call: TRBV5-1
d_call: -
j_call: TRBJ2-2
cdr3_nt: TGCGCCAGCAGCTTGGCCCCCAGGGAGAACGGGGAGCTGTTTTTT
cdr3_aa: CASSLAPRENGELFF

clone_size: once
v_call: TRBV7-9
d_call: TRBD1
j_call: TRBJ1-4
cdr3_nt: TGTGCCAGCAGTCGGACAGGGACAGTGGAAAAACTGTTTTTT
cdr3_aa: CASSRTGTVEKLFF

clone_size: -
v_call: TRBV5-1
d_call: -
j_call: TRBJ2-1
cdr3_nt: TGCGCCCCCTACCCGAGCGGCAATGAGCAGTTCTTC
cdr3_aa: CAPYPSGNEQFF

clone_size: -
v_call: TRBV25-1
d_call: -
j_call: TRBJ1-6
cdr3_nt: TGTGCCAGCCGGGGGCCAGGGACACCCCTCCACTTT
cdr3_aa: CASRGPGTPLHF

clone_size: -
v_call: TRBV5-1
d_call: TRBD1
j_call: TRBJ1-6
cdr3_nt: TGCGCCAGCAGCTTGGCCCCCTCGACAGGGAGCTCCTATAATTCACCCCTCCACTTT
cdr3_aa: CASSLAPSTGSSYNSPLHF

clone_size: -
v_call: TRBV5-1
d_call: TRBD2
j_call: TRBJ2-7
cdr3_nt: TGCGCCAGCAGACGACTAGCGGGAGACCCCACCTACGAGCAGTACTTC
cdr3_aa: CASRRLAGDPTYEQYF

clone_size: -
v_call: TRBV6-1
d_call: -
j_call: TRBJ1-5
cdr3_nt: TGTGCCAGCAGGCTAGCTAGGCCTTACAATCAGCCCCAGCATTTT
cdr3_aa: CASRLARPYNQPQHF

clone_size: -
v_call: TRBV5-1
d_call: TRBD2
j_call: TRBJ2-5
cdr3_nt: TGCGCCAGCAGCTCAAGCAGGGAGAGCGGGATAAAGTACTTC
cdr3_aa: CASSSSRESGIKYF

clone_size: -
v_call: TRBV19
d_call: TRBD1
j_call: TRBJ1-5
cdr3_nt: TGTGCCAGTAGTCCGAGGGACAGGGGCAGGGGCAATCAGCCCCAGCATTTT
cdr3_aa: CASSPRDRGRGNQPQHF

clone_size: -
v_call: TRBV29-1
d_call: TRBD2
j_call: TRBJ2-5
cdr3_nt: TGCAGCGTTGTTTTGCTAGCGGGGAAACAAGAGACCCAGTACTTC
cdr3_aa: CSVVLLAGKQETQYF

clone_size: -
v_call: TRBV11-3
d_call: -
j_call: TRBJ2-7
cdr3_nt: TGTGCCAGCAGCCTCGGACAGGAGGGAGACGAGCAGTACTTC
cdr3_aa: CASSLGQEGDEQYF

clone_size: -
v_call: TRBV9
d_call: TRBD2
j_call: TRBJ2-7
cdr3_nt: TGTGCCAGCAGCGTAGGCACGGGGGGGACCTACGAGCAGTACTTC
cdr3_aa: CASSVGTGGTYEQYF

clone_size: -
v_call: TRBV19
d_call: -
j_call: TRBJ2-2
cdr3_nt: TGTGCCAGTAGTAACAGAGGCTTGGGCGGGGAGCTGTTTTTT
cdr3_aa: CASSNRGLGGELFF

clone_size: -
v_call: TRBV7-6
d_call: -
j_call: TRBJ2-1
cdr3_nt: TGTGCCAGCAGCTTAGGGGAGCCCACCTACAATGAGCAGTTCTTC
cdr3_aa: CASSLGEPTYNEQFF

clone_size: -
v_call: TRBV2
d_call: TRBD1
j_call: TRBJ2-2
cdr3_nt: TGTGCCAGCAGACAGGGGACGAACACCGGGGAGCTGTTTTTT
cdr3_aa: CASRQGTNTGELFF

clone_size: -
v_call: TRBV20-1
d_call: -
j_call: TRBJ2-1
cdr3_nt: TGCAGTGCTAGAGATCGAGCGGAGCAGTTCTTC
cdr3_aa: CSARDRAEQFF

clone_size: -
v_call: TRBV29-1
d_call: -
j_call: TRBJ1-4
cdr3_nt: TGCAGCGTTTCCCGGCTCGGTGAAAAACTGTTTTTT
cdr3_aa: CSVSRLGEKLFF